This entry lists 28 T cell receptor beta chains sequenced from one sample in a study of CD8+ T cells in alopecia areata. It was cDNA, reverse transcribed from extracted RNA, that served as the sequencing template. Sequencing used immunoSEQ multiplex PCR; TCRdb keeps in-frame clones, though not all of them. The sample includes around 270,000 clones, about three fifths of them seen just once. As to treatment: oral pan-JAK inhibitor, 5-10 mg twice daily. Specimen: CD4+ T cells sorted from blood, collected at week 24, from a patient treated with tofacitinib. The source of these receptors is a human donor with alopecia areata.

Concerning this clone itself: Other DNA sequences within the sample encode an identical CDR3. This chain connects TRBV7-2 to TRBJ2-1, with D perhaps matching TRBD1 (6 bases). The V gene's germline CDR1 is SGHTA and CDR2 FQGNSA. V lost 1 base to trimming and J lost 0 bases, with 7 bases between them. This CDR3 region has 15 residues. The CDR3 spells CASSLVGGSYNEQFF. The DNA for the CDR3 is TGTGCCAGCAGCTTAGTAGGGGGCTCCTACAATGAGCAGTTCTTC.

CDR3 amino acids: CAWTQEDYGYTF. The CDR3 coding sequence is TGTGCCTGGACCCAAGAGGACTATGGCTACACCTTC. This sequence joins TRBV30 and TRBJ1-2; D is unclear. The CDR3 length is 12 residues. CDR1 is GTSNPN, CDR2 SVGIG, per germline (reference sequence). V was shortened by 4 bases and J by 3 bases, with 9 bases between the two germline ends.

This chain uses TRBV7-9 with TRBJ2-7; D gene uncertain. V gave up 1 base and J gave up 6 bases, with 13 bases separating them. In germline, CDR1 is SEHNR, CDR2 FQNEAQ (reference sequence). The CDR3 sequence is 14 residues long. CDR3 coding DNA: TGTGCCAGCAGCTTAGACCTGCGGAACGGCGAGCAGTACTTC. Translating gives CASSLDLRNGEQYF.

The V and J genes are TRBV29-1 and TRBJ1-1, with D hard to call. This CDR3 has 13 amino acids. The germline V and J ends were trimmed by 7 bases and 1 base, with 13 bases remaining between them. Germline V CDR1 and CDR2: SQVTM, ANQGSEA. CDR3 in DNA: TGCAGCGCTGATCGAGGGCAGAACACTGAAGCTTTCTTT. Amino acid sequence: CSADRGQNTEAFF.

This clone was detected only a few times. The chain is built from TRBV28 and TRBJ2-5; 8 bases agree with TRBD1. Germline assignment: CDR1 MDHEN and CDR2 SYDVKM. The CDR3 sequence is 16 residues long. Trimming took 6 bases from V and 2 from J; bases not matched to a gene: 11. The CDR3 loop reads CASSATGDRGQETQYF. The CDR3, as DNA: TGTGCCAGCAGCGCGACAGGAGACAGGGGTCAAGAGACCCAGTACTTC.

This clone was detected only a few times. This chain links TRBV30 with TRBJ2-7; D uncertain. CDR1 is GTSNPN, CDR2 SVGIG, per germline (reference sequence). Trimming took 1 base from V and 5 from J, leaving 15 bases between them. CDR3 size: 14 residues. The CDR3 protein is CAWSAGTQVDEQYF. In DNA form, the CDR3 reads TGTGCCTGGAGTGCGGGCACGCAGGTGGACGAGCAGTACTTC.

This sequence joins TRBV30 and TRBJ1-6; no definite D call. The germline CDR1 and CDR2 sequences are GTSNPN and SVGIG (reference sequence). Trimming cost V 4 bases and J 6 bases, with 16 bases left between them. CDR3 length: 15 amino acids. Here the CDR3 reads CAWTGENWGNSPLHF. CDR3 coding DNA: TGTGCCTGGACTGGGGAGAATTGGGGTAATTCACCCCTCCACTTT.

This clone was picked up a small number of times. The gene calls are TRBV11-1 and TRBJ2-1, with D perhaps matching TRBD2 (6 bases). In germline, CDR1 is SGHAT, CDR2 FQDESV (reference sequence). The CDR3 length is 14 residues. V shed 5 bases and J shed 12 bases, with 20 bases lying between them. CDR3: CASSPTLTTGGQFF. The DNA of the CDR3 is TGTGCCAGCAGCCCCACTTTAACGACCGGGGGGCAGTTCTTC.

This sequence joins TRBV27 and TRBJ1-2, with D perhaps TRBD1 (5 bases). Trimming cost V 6 bases and J 7 bases, with 12 bases left between them. CDR3 length equals 12 residues. CDR1 MNHEY and CDR2 SMNVEV come from the germline V gene (reference sequence). The DNA for the CDR3 is TGTGCCAGCAGAGAGCGGGGCCGTGGCTACACCTTC. Its protein is CASRERGRGYTF.

The chain joins TRBV7-2 to TRBJ1-5; D gene uncertain. Germline assignment: CDR1 SGHTA and CDR2 FQGNSA. Trimming removed 1 base at V and 4 bases at J, with 8 bases between. This CDR3 comprises 14 residues. The CDR3 sequence is CASSLGAGNQPQHF. The CDR3 coding sequence is TGTGCCAGCAGCTTAGGAGCGGGGAATCAGCCCCAGCATTTT. The full variable domain, completed using reference TRBV7-2 and TRBJ1-5, is GAGVSQSPSNKVTEKGKDVELRCDPISGHTALYWYRQSLGQGLEFLIYFQGNSAPDKSGLPSDRFSAERTGGSVSTLTIQRTQQEDSAVYLCASSLGAGNQPQHFGDGTRLSIL.

The chain couples TRBV28 to TRBJ1-2; possibly TRBD1 for D (5 bases). This CDR3 is 15 amino acids long. Trimming shortened V by 5 bases and J by 6 bases, and 19 bases separated the two germline ends. From germline, CDR1 is MDHEN and CDR2 SYDVKM. Written as DNA, the CDR3 is TGTGCCAGCAGTCCCCCTGGGGGGTCCTGGGATGGCTACACCTTC. Its translation is CASSPPGGSWDGYTF.

The V gene is TRBV5-1, the J gene TRBJ2-7; D is perhaps TRBD1 or TRBD2 (5 bases each). V shed 0 bases and J shed 3 bases, with 13 bases lying between them. Germline V gene sequence: CDR1 SGHRS, CDR2 YFSETQ. The CDR3 has 15 amino acids. The CDR3: CASSLARDASYEQYF. Written as DNA, the CDR3 is TGCGCCAGCAGCTTGGCGAGGGACGCCAGCTACGAGCAGTACTTC.

The genes are TRBV19 and TRBJ1-1; TRBD1 matches 8 bases. The V and J ends lost 7 bases and 0 bases, in that order; junction bases with no gene match: 7. The CDR3 has 15 residues. In germline, CDR1 is LNHDA, CDR2 SQIVND (reference sequence). CDR3 in amino acids: CASTPGDRMNTEAFF. CDR3 nucleotide sequence: TGTGCCAGTACCCCGGGGGACAGGATGAACACTGAAGCTTTCTTT. Complete variable domain (other parts from reference TRBV19 and TRBJ1-1): DGGITQSPKYLFRKEGQNVTLSCEQNLNHDAMYWYRQDPGQGLRLIYYSQIVNDFQKGDIAEGYSVSREKKESFPLTVTSAQKNPTAFYLCASTPGDRMNTEAFFGQGTRLTVV.

V usage is TRBV7-2 and J usage is TRBJ1-6; perhaps TRBD1 as D (5 bases). V shed 1 base and J shed 10 bases, with 14 bases lying between them. The CDR3 contains 15 residues. Germline V gene sequence: CDR1 SGHTA, CDR2 FQGNSA. The CDR3 sequence is CASSLESGRNSPLHF. The CDR3 region has the DNA TGTGCCAGCAGCTTAGAGTCAGGGAGAAACTCACCCCTCCACTTT.

The table lists this clone with a few counts. The CDR3 DNA follows: TGTGCCAGCAGCCCCCTCGTGGACAGTGAAGCTTTCTTT. Translating it yields CASSPLVDSEAFF. The V gene is TRBV7-2, the J gene TRBJ1-1; weak D call: TRBD1 (6 bases). The CDR3 loop spans 13 amino acids. CDR1 SGHTA and CDR2 FQGNSA come from the germline V gene. Trimming took 5 bases from V and 7 from J, leaving 14 bases between them. The variable domain in full, completed from reference TRBV7-2 and TRBJ1-1, reads GAGVSQSPSNKVTEKGKDVELRCDPISGHTALYWYRQSLGQGLEFLIYFQGNSAPDKSGLPSDRFSAERTGGSVSTLTIQRTQQEDSAVYLCASSPLVDSEAFFGQGTRLTVV.

The CDR3 nucleotides read TGCGCCAGCAGCTCGACAGGCATGGGCACAGATACGCAGTATTTT. Translated, it gives CASSSTGMGTDTQYF. This chain joins TRBV5-1 and TRBJ2-3; tentative D call: TRBD1 (6 bases). Trimming removed 3 bases from V and 1 base from J, with 12 bases in between. The germline V gene encodes CDR1 SGHRS and CDR2 YFSETQ. This CDR3 contains 15 residues.

This chain connects TRBV9 to TRBJ2-3, with 9 bases that match TRBD2. Germline V gives CDR1 SGDLS, CDR2 YYNGEE. The CDR3 totals 15 residues. The junction had 6 bases not matched to a gene; V was cut back by 3 bases and J by 4 bases. The CDR3 region has the DNA TGTGCCAGCAGCGCGACTAGCGGCCTCCCAGATACGCAGTATTTT. This sequence encodes CASSATSGLPDTQYF.

The chain combines TRBV7-2 with TRBJ2-7; D is undetermined. The CDR3 extends over 13 amino acids. The germline V gene encodes CDR1 SGHTA and CDR2 FQGNSA. Trimming pared 1 base from V and 3 bases from J, leaving 7 bases between. This CDR3 reads CASSLGPYYEQYF. In nucleotides, the CDR3 is TGTGCCAGCAGCTTAGGGCCCTACTACGAGCAGTACTTC.

The rearrangement links TRBV12-5 to TRBJ1-6; a possible D gene is TRBD1 (6 bases). Trimming shortened V by 7 bases and J by 7 bases, and 14 bases separated the two germline ends. Germline CDR1 LGHNT, CDR2 FRNRAP. This CDR3 is 14 amino acids long. The CDR3 nucleotides read TGTGCTAGTGCGCTATCGGGGGCGAATTCACCCCTCCACTTT. Its protein is CASALSGANSPLHF.

This clone was observed many times. Different DNA sequences within this sample yield the same CDR3. The V gene is TRBV6-1, the J gene TRBJ1-1, with 7 nucleotides matching TRBD1. Per the germline V gene, CDR1 is MNHNS and CDR2 is SASEGT. V shed 5 bases and J 3 bases; nucleotides not matched to a gene: 3. The length of the CDR3 is 13 residues. The CDR3 DNA reads TGTGCCAGCAGTTCGACAGGGCACACTGAAGCTTTCTTT. It encodes CASSSTGHTEAFF.

A word on this clone: This same CDR3 is encoded by further DNA sequences in the sample. The V call is TRBV20-1, the J call TRBJ2-1; no clear D. V lost 3 bases to trimming and J lost 7 bases, with 7 bases between them. The germline gives CDR1 DFQATT, CDR2 SNEGSKA (reference sequence). The CDR3 sequence is 11 residues long. CDR3 sequence (DNA): TGCAGTGCTAGGGACGCGAATGAGCAGTTCTTC. This sequence encodes CSARDANEQFF.

The V call is TRBV30, the J call TRBJ1-2, with a tentative D call TRBD1 (5 bases). CDR3 length: 12 residues. V lost 3 bases, J lost 8 bases, and 13 bases lay in between. The germline CDR1 and CDR2 sequences are GTSNPN and SVGIG (reference sequence). The CDR3 DNA reads as TGTGCCTGGAGACCGGCGGGGGGAGGCTACACCTTC. Protein: CAWRPAGGGYTF. Supplemented by reference TRBV30 and TRBJ1-2, the full variable domain reads SQTIHQWPATLVQPVGSPLSLECTVEGTSNPNLYWYRQAAGRGLQLLFYSVGIGQISSEVPQNLSASRPQDRQFILSSKKLLLSDSGFYLCAWRPAGGGYTFGSGTRLTVV.

In its sample, this clone was seen once. This chain uses TRBV29-1 with TRBJ2-3; D ambiguous. Germline V gene lookup returns CDR1 SQVTM and CDR2 ANQGSEA. The length of the CDR3 is 13 residues. V was clipped by 6 bases and J by 7 bases, with 17 bases between them. The CDR3 bases are TGCAGCGTCCTAAAGACCGGAGAGTATACGCAGTATTTT. Residues: CSVLKTGEYTQYF.

The chain combines TRBV29-1 with TRBJ1-3; the D is unclear. CDR1 and CDR2 (germline): SQVTM, ANQGSEA. The germline V and J ends were trimmed by 2 bases and 2 bases, with 10 bases remaining between them. This CDR3 comprises 14 residues. CDR3 amino acids: CSVERNSAGNTIYF. DNA of the CDR3: TGCAGCGTTGAACGGAATAGCGCTGGAAACACCATATATTTT.

The chain combines TRBV30 with TRBJ2-6; unclear D gene. The CDR3 contains 13 residues. Germline values: CDR1 GTSNPN, CDR2 SVGIG (reference sequence). Between the trimmed V and J ends, which lost 4 bases and 2 bases, there was a span of 6 bases. The CDR3 loop is CAWTPTGANVLTF. In nucleotides, the CDR3 is TGTGCCTGGACTCCCACTGGGGCCAACGTCCTGACTTTC. Based on the CDR3 plus reference TRBV30 and TRBJ2-6, the full variable domain is SQTIHQWPATLVQPVGSPLSLECTVEGTSNPNLYWYRQAAGRGLQLLFYSVGIGQISSEVPQNLSASRPQDRQFILSSKKLLLSDSGFYLCAWTPTGANVLTFGAGSRLTVL.

V gene TRBV30 combines with J gene TRBJ2-1; 12 bases fit TRBD2. This CDR3 spans 15 amino acids. Trimming at V came to 0 bases and at J to 13 bases, leaving 10 bases not matched to a gene. Germline assignment: CDR1 GTSNPN and CDR2 SVGIG (reference sequence). The CDR3 nucleotides are TGTGCCTGGAGTGTACGTATAACTAGCGGGGGGTTCCAGTTCTTC. Residues: CAWSVRITSGGFQFF. Using reference TRBV30 and TRBJ2-1 for the parts outside the CDR3, the full variable domain is SQTIHQWPATLVQPVGSPLSLECTVEGTSNPNLYWYRQAAGRGLQLLFYSVGIGQISSEVPQNLSASRPQDRQFILSSKKLLLSDSGFYLCAWSVRITSGGFQFFGPGTRLTVL.

The rearrangement joins TRBV6-1 to TRBJ2-7; perhaps TRBD1 as D (5 bases). V lost 5 bases to trimming and J lost 4 bases, with 9 bases between them. This CDR3 comprises 12 residues. Germline CDR1 reads MNHNS; CDR2 reads SASEGT. CDR3 in DNA: TGTGCCAGCAGTCTGGCAGGGTACGAGCAGTACTTC. Translation gives CASSLAGYEQYF.

The V and J genes are TRBV14 and TRBJ2-6; the D is unclear. Trimming removed 6 bases at V and 1 base at J, with 4 bases between. Germline V gene sequence: CDR1 SGHDN, CDR2 FVKESK. The CDR3 runs to 13 residues. CDR3 protein: CASRLSGANVLTF. CDR3 bases: TGTGCCAGCAGACTGTCTGGGGCCAACGTCCTGACTTTC.